This TCR beta chain was documented in a study of control samples from healthy donors and cancer patients. The V segment lost 5 bases and the J segment 0 bases; nucleotides outside the gene matches: 4. Germline assignment: CDR1 MNHNY and CDR2 SVGAGI (reference sequence). The CDR3 is 15 residues long. This clone was seen only a few times. Libraries were prepared by immunoSEQ multiplex PCR; TCRdb keeps only in-frame clonotypes and omits some of them. The sample shows 150,000 to 200,000 clones, roughly 94% of them seen only once. This receptor was obtained from a woman aged 18-29 years in good health. Source material: blood. The chain couples TRBV6-6 to TRBJ1-5; the match to TRBD1 covers 7 bases. CDR3 protein: CASSQRDSSNQPQHF. For the CDR3, the DNA is TGTGCCAGCAGTCAGCGGGACAGTAGCAATCAGCCCCAGCATTTT.